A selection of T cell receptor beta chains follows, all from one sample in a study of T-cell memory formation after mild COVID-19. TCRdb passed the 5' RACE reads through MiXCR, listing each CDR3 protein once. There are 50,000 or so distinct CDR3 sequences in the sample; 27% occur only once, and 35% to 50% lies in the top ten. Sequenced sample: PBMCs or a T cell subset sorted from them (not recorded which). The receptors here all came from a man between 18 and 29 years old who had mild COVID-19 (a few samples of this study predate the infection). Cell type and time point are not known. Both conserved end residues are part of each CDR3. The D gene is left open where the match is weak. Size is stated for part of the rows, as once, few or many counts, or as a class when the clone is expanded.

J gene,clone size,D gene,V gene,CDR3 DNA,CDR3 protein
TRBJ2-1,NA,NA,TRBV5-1,TGCGCCAGCAGCTCAAGAGGCTCCTACAATGAGCAGTTCTTC,CASSSRGSYNEQFF
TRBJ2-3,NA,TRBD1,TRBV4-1,TGCGCCAGCAGCCCGATTCAGGGGGCAGATACGCAGTATTTT,CASSPIQGADTQYF
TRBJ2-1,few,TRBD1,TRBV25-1,TGTGCCAGCAGTGATTTACAGGGGGTCTACAATGAGCAGTTCTTC,CASSDLQGVYNEQFF
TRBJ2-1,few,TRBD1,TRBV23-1,TGCGCCAGCAGTCGAAGGGGGGACAGGGGGGAAAGCTCCTACAATGAGCAGTTCTTC,CASSRRGDRGESSYNEQFF
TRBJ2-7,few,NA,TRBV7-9,TGTGCCAGCAGTGACGCCATAGGGCTCCACGAGCAGTACTTC,CASSDAIGLHEQYF
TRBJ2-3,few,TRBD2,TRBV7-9,TGTGCCAGCAGCGGGCGGACTAGCACCACAGATACGCAGTATTTT,CASSGRTSTTDTQYF
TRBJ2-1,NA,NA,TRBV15,TGTGCCACCAGCAGAGTTAGCGGCGGGGATGAGCAGTTCTTC,CATSRVSGGDEQFF
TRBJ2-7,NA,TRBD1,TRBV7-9,TGTGCCAGCAGCCCGACGATCGGACAGGGACCTTACTACGAGCAGTACTTC,CASSPTIGQGPYYEQYF
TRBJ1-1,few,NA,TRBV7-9,TGTGCCAGCAGCCGACTTGGGACTTTAGGGAACACTGAAGCTTTCTTT,CASSRLGTLGNTEAFF
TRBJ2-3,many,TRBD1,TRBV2,TGTGCCAGCAGGGGACAGGGAAATACGCAGTATTTT,CASRGQGNTQYF
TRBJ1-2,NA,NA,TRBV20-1,TGCAGTGCTAGAGATTGGTCCGGGGGTCAAGCTAACTATGGCTACACCTTC,CSARDWSGGQANYGYTF
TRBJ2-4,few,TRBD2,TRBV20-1,TGCAGTGCTAAGCGGGGGGTGTTAGCCAAAAACATTCAGTACTTC,CSAKRGVLAKNIQYF
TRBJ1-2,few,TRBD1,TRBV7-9,TGTGCCAGCAGCCCAAGTGGACAGGGGGCGAGTGGCTACACCTTC,CASSPSGQGASGYTF
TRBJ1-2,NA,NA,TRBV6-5,TGTGCCAGCAGTTACCGCTCCAACTATGGCTACACCTTC,CASSYRSNYGYTF
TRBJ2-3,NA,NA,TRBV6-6,TGTGCCAGCAGTTACGGGCTTAGCACAGATACGCAGTATTTT,CASSYGLSTDTQYF
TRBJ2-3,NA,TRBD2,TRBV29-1,TGCAGCGTTGAAAGGGAGGGGACGGGTACGCAGTATTTT,CSVEREGTGTQYF
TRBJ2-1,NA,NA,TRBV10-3,TGTGCCATCAGTGAGGAGGGCAGGGGCGAAGATGAGCAGTTCTTC,CAISEEGRGEDEQFF
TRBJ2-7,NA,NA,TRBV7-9,TGTGCCAGCAGCACCCGGGACGGCGGTAGCTACGAGCAGTACTTC,CASSTRDGGSYEQYF
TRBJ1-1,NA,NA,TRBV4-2,TGTGCCAGCAGAGGACCGCATCTGACAACTGAAGCTTTCTTT,CASRGPHLTTEAFF
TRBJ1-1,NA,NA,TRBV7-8,TGTGCCAGCAGCTTAAAAGCATTCGTGGCTACGAACACTGAAGCTTTCTTT,CASSLKAFVATNTEAFF
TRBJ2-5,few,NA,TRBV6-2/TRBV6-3,TGTGCCAGCAGTCGGACGCTAGGAGGCCTCGGGGAGACCCAGTACTTC,CASSRTLGGLGETQYF
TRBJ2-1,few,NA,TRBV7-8,TGTGCCAGCAGCTTATCTGGGTATGAGCAGTTCTTC,CASSLSGYEQFF
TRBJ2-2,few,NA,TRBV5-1,TGCGCCAGCATGTCGGAGAACACCGGGGAGCTGTTTTTT,CASMSENTGELFF
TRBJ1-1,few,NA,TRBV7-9,TGTGCCAGCAGCCCCCGTGGCACTGAAGCTTTCTTT,CASSPRGTEAFF
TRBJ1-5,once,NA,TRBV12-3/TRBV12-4,TGTGCCAGCAGCGTCAGACAGGGCAATCAGCCCCAGCATTTT,CASSVRQGNQPQHF
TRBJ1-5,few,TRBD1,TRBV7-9,TGTGCCAGCAGCCCGGGACAGAATCAGCCCCAGCATTTT,CASSPGQNQPQHF
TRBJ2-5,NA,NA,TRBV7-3,TGTGCCAGCAGCTCGTACCAAGAGACCCAGTACTTC,CASSSYQETQYF
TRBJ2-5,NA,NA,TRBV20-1,TGCAGTGCTAGGGGGCGCAACGTGGAGACCCAGTACTTC,CSARGRNVETQYF
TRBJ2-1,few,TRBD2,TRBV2,TGTGCCAGCACTAGCGGGGGTTCCAATGAGCAGTTCTTC,CASTSGGSNEQFF
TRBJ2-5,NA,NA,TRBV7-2,TGTGCCAGCAGCCCTTACTTTCAAGAGACCCAGTACTTC,CASSPYFQETQYF
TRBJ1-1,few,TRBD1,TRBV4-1,TGCGCCAGCAGCCAGTTACAGGGGTATGAAGCTTTCTTT,CASSQLQGYEAFF